Each of the 26 T cell receptor beta chains below was sequenced from the same sample in a study of neurological immune-mediated disorders. TCRdb passed the 5' RACE reads through MiXCR, listing each CDR3 protein once. The sample carries more than 20,000 distinct CDR3 sequences, less than 2.5% recorded once. The source material was PBMCs. All receptors derive from a woman between 45 and 65 years old with multiple sclerosis.

Turning to this clonotype: Just one base apart from a much larger clone, this may be a read error. The gene calls are TRBV20-1 and TRBJ2-7, with D possibly matching TRBD2 (5 bases). The CDR3 covers 13 residues. In germline, CDR1 is DFQATT, CDR2 SNEGSKA (reference sequence). Between the trimmed V and J ends, which lost 6 bases and 3 bases, there was a span of 15 bases. For the CDR3, the DNA is TGCAGTGCGTCCGGGGAAAGGGACTACGAGCAGTACTTC. Translation gives CSASGERDYEQYF.

This clonotype was observed a few times. This may stem from a read error, because a much larger clone lies one nucleotide away. Likely a read error: the CDR3 ends without its conserved phenylalanine or tryptophan. This rearrangement joins TRBV7-6 to TRBJ2-7; 7 bases match TRBD2. This CDR3 comprises 15 residues. Trimming at V came to 1 base and at J to 2 bases, leaving 5 bases not matched to a gene. Germline V gives CDR1 SGHVS, CDR2 FNYEAQ. The CDR3: CASSLGSSGTYEQYC. The CDR3, as DNA: TGTGCCAGCAGCTTAGGATCTAGCGGAACCTACGAGCAGTACTGC.

This clonotype was seen many times. V gene TRBV4-1 combines with J gene TRBJ2-2; 10 bases line up with TRBD2. Unmatched junction bases numbered 8, after V lost 1 base and J lost 6 bases. The CDR3 extends over 17 amino acids. CDR1 and CDR2 (germline): MGHRA, YSYEKL. CDR3 in DNA: TGCGCCAGCAGCCAAGTGTGGGCTAGCGGGGGAGCCGGGGAGCTGTTTTTT. Translation: CASSQVWASGGAGELFF.

This clonotype has at least ten counts. The V and J genes are TRBV20-1 and TRBJ2-5; TRBD2 aligns across 10 bases. V was clipped by 1 base and J by 0 bases; unmatched bases: 8. The CDR3 has 17 residues. The germline V gene has CDR1 DFQATT and CDR2 SNEGSKA (reference sequence). The CDR3 nucleotides are TGCAGTGCTAGAGTAGCGGGGGGTAATCACAACCAAGAGACCCAGTACTTC. Encoded protein: CSARVAGGNHNQETQYF.

This clonotype was counted ten times or more. The chain couples TRBV5-1 to TRBJ2-3; perhaps TRBD1 as D (5 bases). The CDR3 is 12 amino acids. Germline V gene data show CDR1 as SGHRS and CDR2 as YFSETQ. Between the trimmed V and J ends, which lost 7 bases and 5 bases, there was a span of 11 bases. As DNA, the CDR3 is TGCGCCAGCGCGGCAGGGCGAGATACGCAGTATTTT. Residues: CASAAGRDTQYF.

This clonotype showed up many times. This rearrangement joins TRBV5-1 to TRBJ2-3; the D call may be TRBD1 or TRBD2 (5 bases each). Per germline, CDR1 SGHRS and CDR2 YFSETQ. Trimming shortened V by 5 bases and J by 0 bases, and 13 bases separated the two germline ends. This CDR3 has 15 residues. The CDR3 region has the DNA TGCGCCAGCAGTTCTAGAGGGGCGAGCACAGATACGCAGTATTTT. It specifies CASSSRGASTDTQYF.

Only a few counts were recorded for this clonotype. The chain couples TRBV20-1 to TRBJ1-6; tentative D call: TRBD1 (5 bases). This CDR3 comprises 15 residues. Germline assignment: CDR1 DFQATT and CDR2 SNEGSKA (reference sequence). The germline V and J ends were trimmed by 0 bases and 0 bases, with 6 bases remaining between them. CDR3 DNA: TGCAGTGCTAGAGATCAGGGCTCCTATAATTCACCCCTCCACTTT. This sequence encodes CSARDQGSYNSPLHF.

This clonotype has ten or more counts. The chain joins TRBV7-2 to TRBJ1-5, with D uncertain. CDR3 length equals 12 residues. In germline, CDR1 is SGHTA, CDR2 FQGNSA. The germline V and J ends were trimmed by 5 bases and 1 base, with 3 bases remaining between them. CDR3 in DNA: TGTGCCAGCAGCGGAAGCAATCAGCCCCAGCATTTT. Encoded protein: CASSGSNQPQHF.

The V and J genes are TRBV11-2 and TRBJ2-3; D gene ambiguous. The CDR3 is 14 amino acids. V lost 5 bases to trimming and J lost 5 bases, with 14 bases between them. From germline, CDR1 is SGHAT and CDR2 FQNNGV. The CDR3 spells CASSPPTEGDTQYF. Written as DNA, the CDR3 is TGTGCCAGCAGCCCACCCACGGAAGGAGATACGCAGTATTTT.

This clonotype occurred many times. The chain couples TRBV3-1 to TRBJ1-2, with D unclear. This CDR3 contains 15 residues. CDR1 is LGHDT and CDR2 is YNNKEL in the germline V gene (reference sequence). With 4 bases removed from V and 0 bases from J, the gap between germline ends came to 12 bases. Here the CDR3 reads CASSPTWKANYGYTF. The CDR3 bases are TGTGCCAGCAGCCCAACTTGGAAAGCTAACTATGGCTACACCTTC. Full variable domain (outside the CDR3, taken from reference TRBV3-1 and TRBJ1-2): DTAVSQTPKYLVTQMGNDKSIKCEQNLGHDTMYWYKQDSKKFLKIMFSYNNKELIINETVPNRFSPKSPDKAHLNLHINSLELGDSAVYFCASSPTWKANYGYTFGSGTRLTVV.

The sample holds many counts of this clonotype. The chain carries TRBV20-1 and TRBJ2-5, with a tentative D call TRBD1 (6 bases). Germline lookup yields CDR1 DFQATT and CDR2 SNEGSKA (reference sequence). Trimming left V 5 bases short and J 2 bases short, with 9 bases between. The CDR3 totals 12 residues. The CDR3 sequence is CSAQTGQETQYF. DNA for the CDR3: TGCAGTGCTCAGACAGGACAAGAGACCCAGTACTTC.

This clonotype was picked up many times. The chain couples TRBV12-3 or TRBV12-4 to TRBJ1-1; a possible D gene is TRBD1 (5 bases). V lost 0 bases and J lost 10, with 15 bases in between. The CDR3 length is 14 residues. The DNA for the CDR3 is TGTGCCAGCAGTTTAGCCGGGGCGCGGATCAGAGCTTTCTTT. Translating gives CASSLAGARIRAFF.

This clonotype was seen repeatedly, ten times or more. The V and J genes are TRBV20-1 and TRBJ2-7; 7 bases line up with TRBD2. V dropped 5 bases and J dropped 5; count of bases not matched to a gene: 6. The germline V gene has CDR1 DFQATT and CDR2 SNEGSKA (reference sequence). This CDR3 has 12 amino acids. The CDR3 DNA follows: TGCAGTGCTCCCTTAGCGGGTAACGAGCAGTACTTC. Its protein product is CSAPLAGNEQYF.

V and J are TRBV20-1 and TRBJ2-1, with 12 positions matching TRBD2. Germline values: CDR1 DFQATT, CDR2 SNEGSKA (reference sequence). After removal of 5 bases from V and 5 bases from J, the junction contained 4 bases not matched to a gene. The CDR3 totals 14 residues. This chain's CDR3 is CSAHRLAGDNEQFF. The CDR3 region has the DNA TGCAGTGCTCATAGACTAGCGGGGGACAATGAGCAGTTCTTC.

This clonotype was counted many times. This sequence joins TRBV6-5 and TRBJ2-3, with 8 bases aligning to TRBD2. Germline-derived CDR1 and CDR2 are MNHEY and SVGAGI. The CDR3 contains 15 residues. Trimming cost V 5 bases and J 2 bases; bases outside gene matches: 6. CDR3 DNA: TGTGCCAGCAGTAAAGAGCGGGGGCCCACAGATACGCAGTATTTT. It is translated as CASSKERGPTDTQYF.

In its sample, this clonotype was seen many times. V is TRBV7-2 and J is TRBJ2-1; 7 bases are a match to TRBD2. V shed 1 base and J 2 bases; nucleotides not matched to a gene: 2. CDR3 length equals 15 residues. Germline V gives CDR1 SGHTA, CDR2 FQGNSA. The CDR3 spells CASSLGLAAYNEQFF. CDR3 DNA sequence: TGTGCCAGCAGCTTAGGGCTAGCGGCCTACAATGAGCAGTTCTTC.

This clonotype was counted many times. The chain recombines TRBV7-9 with TRBJ2-7; D is perhaps TRBD1 (5 bases). Deletions cut 4 bases from V and 0 bases from J, with 13 bases between. Germline CDR1 reads SEHNR; CDR2 reads FQNEAQ (reference sequence). The CDR3 is 15 residues long. Here the CDR3 DNA reads TGTGCCAGCAGCTCCCACCGACAGATCTCCTACGAGCAGTACTTC. Residues: CASSSHRQISYEQYF.

This clonotype has a count of ten or more. The chain couples TRBV3-1 to TRBJ2-3; 10 bases agree with TRBD2. V trimming: 5 bases; J trimming: 5 bases; junction bases outside the gene matches: 10. CDR1 and CDR2 (germline): LGHDT, YNNKEL (reference sequence). The CDR3 has 16 residues. CDR3 region: CASSRASGSGRDTQYF. CDR3 bases: TGTGCCAGCAGCAGGGCTAGCGGGAGCGGGAGAGATACGCAGTATTTT.

This clonotype was counted many times. DNA for the CDR3: TGTGCCAGCAGCCTTAGCGGGGGCTCGTCCTACGAGCAGTACTTC. Protein sequence: CASSLSGGSSYEQYF. The rearrangement joins TRBV7-9 to TRBJ2-7, with 9 bases lining up with TRBD2. CDR3 length: 15 residues. The J segment lost 1 base and the V segment lost 5 bases, leaving 6 bases of the junction unmatched. Germline CDR1 and CDR2: SEHNR and FQNEAQ (reference sequence).

In its sample, this clonotype was seen many times. The chain has TRBV27 and TRBJ1-1; D uncertain. CDR1 is MNHEY and CDR2 is SMNVEV in the germline V gene (reference sequence). The CDR3 has 15 residues. The ends were cut back, 0 bases at V and 5 bases at J, with 13 bases in the middle. CDR3 bases: TGTGCCAGCAGTTTATCGGCGGGGTCGGGAACTGAAGCTTTCTTT. This sequence encodes CASSLSAGSGTEAFF.

This clonotype has at least ten counts. The chain joins TRBV12-3 or TRBV12-4 to TRBJ1-1; possibly TRBD1 for D (5 bases). The CDR3 spans 15 residues. The germline V and J ends were trimmed by 1 base and 0 bases, with 9 bases remaining between them. The CDR3 protein is CASSLDRTMNTEAFF. CDR3 sequence (DNA): TGTGCCAGCAGTTTAGACAGGACTATGAACACTGAAGCTTTCTTT.

This clonotype was counted ten times or more. The chain uses TRBV5-1 and TRBJ2-6; a weak D match, TRBD2 (5 bases). The germline V and J ends were trimmed by 6 bases and 0 bases, with 10 bases remaining between them. The germline CDR1 and CDR2 sequences are SGHRS and YFSETQ. The CDR3 loop spans 15 amino acids. CDR3 sequence: CASMLEGSGANVLTF. The DNA of the CDR3 is TGCGCCAGCATGCTCGAGGGCTCTGGGGCCAACGTCCTGACTTTC.

The table lists this clonotype with many counts. V is TRBV20-1 and J is TRBJ2-3; a possible D gene is TRBD2 (7 bases). The CDR3 has 15 amino acids. In germline, CDR1 is DFQATT, CDR2 SNEGSKA (reference sequence). The V end was cut by 3 bases, the J end by 1 base, with 14 bases between. In DNA, the CDR3 is TGCAGTGCTAGGGGGGCTAGCGGACGCACAGATACGCAGTATTTT. Amino acid sequence: CSARGASGRTDTQYF.

Relative to its sample, this clonotype is medium-sized. The genes are TRBV7-9 and TRBJ2-7; D not certain. CDR1 is SEHNR and CDR2 is FQNEAQ in the germline V gene (reference sequence). V lost 5 bases, J lost 3 bases, and 5 bases lay in between. This CDR3 is built from 11 residues. For the CDR3, the DNA is TGTGCCAGCAGCACGGGCTACGAGCAGTACTTC. Amino acid sequence: CASSTGYEQYF.

This clonotype appeared many times. The CDR3 sequence is CSVDADGYTF. The CDR3 DNA reads TGCAGCGTTGATGCAGATGGCTACACCTTC. V gene TRBV29-1 combines with J gene TRBJ1-2; no firm D call. Trimming stripped 3 bases from V and 6 bases from J, with 5 bases between. The CDR3 has 10 amino acids. Per germline, CDR1 SQVTM and CDR2 ANQGSEA.

The table lists this clonotype with many counts. This chain connects TRBV7-3 to TRBJ2-5; the match to TRBD1 covers 10 bases. CDR3 length equals 14 residues. The trim removed 5 bases at V and 4 bases at J, leaving 4 bases unmatched. Germline lookup yields CDR1 SGHTA and CDR2 FQGTGA. CDR3 bases: TGTGCCAGCAGCGGACAGGGGGTTGGAGAGACCCAGTACTTC. It specifies CASSGQGVGETQYF.